In this sample, the clone carrying this T cell receptor (beta chain) turned up many times. No antigen is known for it. Arm-PCR with iRepertoire HTBI primers amplified the CDR3 regions for these TCR beta libraries. TCRdb re-derived calls from the multiplex PCR reads in MiXCR, one entry per CDR3 protein. The repertoire holds some 320,000 distinct CDR3 sequences, with 18% as singletons. Time point of the sample: newly diagnosed GD, antithyroid drugs for less than 3 months. Scientists built the TCR library using RNA that was extracted from PBMCs. American Thyroid Association guidelines defined how Graves' disease was diagnosed. Peripheral blood, roughly 8.8 milliliters of it, was drawn into EDTA tubes. The CDR3 covers 12 residues. V lost 1 base and J lost 8, with 8 bases in between. In germline, CDR1 is SEHNR, CDR2 FQNEAQ (reference sequence). The source of the sample is a study of regulatory T cells in long-lasting Graves disease.

The study's findings and limits: Preferential use of TRBV28, TRBJ1-2 and TRBJ2-5 was seen in persistent disease.

This TCR came from a female donor with Graves disease. The source was peripheral blood mononuclear cells (PBMCs), collected at new diagnosis, from a patient treated with antithyroid drugs. The rearrangement links TRBV7-9 to TRBJ1-2, with D unclear. CDR3 sequence: CASSLDLTGYTF. The CDR3 DNA sequence: TGTGCCAGCAGCTTAGACCTTACGGGCTACACCTTC.